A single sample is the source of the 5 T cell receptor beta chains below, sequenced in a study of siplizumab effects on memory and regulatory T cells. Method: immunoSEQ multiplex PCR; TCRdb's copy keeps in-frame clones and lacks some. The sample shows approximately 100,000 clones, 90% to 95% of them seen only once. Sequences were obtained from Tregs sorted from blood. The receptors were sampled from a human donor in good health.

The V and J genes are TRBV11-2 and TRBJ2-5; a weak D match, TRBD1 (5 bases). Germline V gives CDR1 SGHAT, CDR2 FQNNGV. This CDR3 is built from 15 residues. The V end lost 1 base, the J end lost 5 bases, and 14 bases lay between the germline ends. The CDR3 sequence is CASSLGIGAAETQYF. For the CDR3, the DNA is TGTGCCAGCAGCTTAGGAATAGGGGCTGCGGAGACCCAGTACTTC.

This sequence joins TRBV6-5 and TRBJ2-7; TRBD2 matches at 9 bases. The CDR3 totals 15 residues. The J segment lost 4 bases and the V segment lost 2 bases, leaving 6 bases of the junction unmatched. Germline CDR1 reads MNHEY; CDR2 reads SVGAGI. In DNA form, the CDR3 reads TGTGCCAGCAGTTACCGGCGGGAGGGCCGTTACGAGCAGTACTTC. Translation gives CASSYRREGRYEQYF.

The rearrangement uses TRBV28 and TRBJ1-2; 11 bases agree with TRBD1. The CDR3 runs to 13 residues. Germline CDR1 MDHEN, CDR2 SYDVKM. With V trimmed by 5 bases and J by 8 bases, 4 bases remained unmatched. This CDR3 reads CASSRDRGAGYTF. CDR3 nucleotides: TGTGCCAGCAGTCGGGACAGGGGGGCAGGCTACACCTTC.

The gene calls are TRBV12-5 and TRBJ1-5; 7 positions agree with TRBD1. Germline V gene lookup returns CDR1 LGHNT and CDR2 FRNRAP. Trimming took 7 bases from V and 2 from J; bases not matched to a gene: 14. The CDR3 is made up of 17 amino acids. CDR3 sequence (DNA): TGTGCTAGTGCCTCCAAACGGGACAGCGGAGGCAATCAGCCCCAGCATTTT. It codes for CASASKRDSGGNQPQHF.

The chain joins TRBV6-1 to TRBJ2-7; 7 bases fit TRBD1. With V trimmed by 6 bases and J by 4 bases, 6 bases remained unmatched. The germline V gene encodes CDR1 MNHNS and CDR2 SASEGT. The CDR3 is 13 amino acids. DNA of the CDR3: TGTGCCAGCAGGCCGGGACAGCCTTACGAGCAGTACTTC. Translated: CASRPGQPYEQYF.